These T cell receptor beta chains were read from a single sample in a study of blood T cell repertoires in COVID-19. Generated by immunoSEQ multiplex PCR, the TCRdb table keeps only in-frame clones and is missing some. The sample has almost 55,000 clones; about nine tenths are singletons. Sequenced material: peripheral blood. Source of these receptors: a human donor in a cohort sampled during active COVID-19. The CDR3 runs from the conserved cysteine through the conserved F or W. A D gene is named only where the DNA matches it firmly. The listing skips clone size in some rows; elsewhere it reads once, few, many or a size class.

TRBJ1-2 | NA | TRBV27 | NA | TGTGCCACTAAAATCTCCCGGGGAGCTAACTATGGCTACACCTTC | CATKISRGANYGYTF
TRBJ2-6 | NA | TRBV5-1 | NA | TGCGCCAGCAGCTCGCCTGCGGGACGGATCTCTGGGGCCAACGTCCTGACTTTC | CASSSPAGRISGANVLTF
TRBJ2-5 | NA | TRBV2 | NA | TGTGCCAGCAGAGATACTAGCTCGACGGAGACCCAGTACTTC | CASRDTSSTETQYF
TRBJ2-7 | NA | TRBV5-6 | NA | TGTGCCAGCGCGAGGGTGACCTCCTACGAGCAGTACTTC | CASARVTSYEQYF
TRBJ2-3 | TRBD2 | TRBV7-9 | once | TGTGCCAGCAGCCAAGGACTAGCGGGGAGCACAGATACGCAGTATTTT | CASSQGLAGSTDTQYF
TRBJ2-3 | NA | TRBV7-8 | NA | TGTGCCAGCAGCTTTTCTGTCACGCAGTATTTT | CASSFSVTQYF
TRBJ2-2 | TRBD1 | TRBV4-1 | NA | TGCGCCAGCAGCCCTCAGGGGGCTAGCGGGGAGCTGTTTTTT | CASSPQGASGELFF
TRBJ2-7 | NA | TRBV18 | few | TGTGCCAGCTCACGCCAGGGGGGCTACGAGCAGTACTTC | CASSRQGGYEQYF
TRBJ2-7 | NA | TRBV12-3/TRBV12-4 | NA | TGTGCCAGCAGCCCGACAGGAACCTACGAGCAGTACTTC | CASSPTGTYEQYF
TRBJ1-2 | NA | TRBV21-1 | NA | TGTGCCAGCAGCAGGAACACGACAGGGTATGGCTACACCTTC | CASSRNTTGYGYTF
TRBJ1-1 | TRBD1 | TRBV2 | NA | TGTGCCAGCAGGGACCGGGACAGGGTCATTGATACTGAAGCTTTCTTT | CASRDRDRVIDTEAFF
TRBJ2-7 | NA | TRBV2 | NA | TGTGCCAGCAGCCCTAGGTTGGACACCGAGCAGTACTTC | CASSPRLDTEQYF
TRBJ2-5 | TRBD2 | TRBV2 | NA | TGTGCCAGCGCGGGGGGCCAAGAGACCCAGTACTTC | CASAGGQETQYF
TRBJ1-3 | NA | TRBV6-6 | NA | TGTGCCAGCAGTTACGCCGAGATTAGCTCTGGAAACACCATATATTTT | CASSYAEISSGNTIYF
TRBJ1-4 | NA | TRBV4-2 | NA | TGTGCCAGCAGCCAAGATCGGGGGGAAAAACTGTTTTTT | CASSQDRGEKLFF
TRBJ1-2 | TRBD1 | TRBV2 | NA | TGTGCCAGCAGCCCAGGGGGCGGCTATGGCTACACCTTC | CASSPGGGYGYTF
TRBJ2-5 | NA | TRBV6-5 | NA | TGTGCCAGCAGTTATACCCGCCGGGAGACCCAGTACTTC | CASSYTRRETQYF